This TCR beta chain came from a study of ipilimumab plus nivolumab after autologous stem cell transplantation. Libraries were prepared by immunoSEQ multiplex PCR; TCRdb keeps only in-frame clonotypes and omits some of them. The profile shows 43,000 or so clones, about 88% of them singletons. This receptor was obtained from a male donor with multiple myeloma. Sequences were derived from PBMCs, sampled in a trial of ipilimumab plus nivolumab as post-transplant consolidation.

The CDR3 DNA sequence: TGCGCCAGCAGCTTGGACGGGACAGGGTGGGGCTATGGCTACACCTTC. Protein product: CASSLDGTGWGYGYTF. J is TRBJ1-2 and V is TRBV5-1, with 9 bases lining up with TRBD1. V lost 0 bases and J lost 4; bases outside the gene matches: 7. This CDR3 has 16 residues. Germline V gives CDR1 SGHRS, CDR2 YFSETQ.